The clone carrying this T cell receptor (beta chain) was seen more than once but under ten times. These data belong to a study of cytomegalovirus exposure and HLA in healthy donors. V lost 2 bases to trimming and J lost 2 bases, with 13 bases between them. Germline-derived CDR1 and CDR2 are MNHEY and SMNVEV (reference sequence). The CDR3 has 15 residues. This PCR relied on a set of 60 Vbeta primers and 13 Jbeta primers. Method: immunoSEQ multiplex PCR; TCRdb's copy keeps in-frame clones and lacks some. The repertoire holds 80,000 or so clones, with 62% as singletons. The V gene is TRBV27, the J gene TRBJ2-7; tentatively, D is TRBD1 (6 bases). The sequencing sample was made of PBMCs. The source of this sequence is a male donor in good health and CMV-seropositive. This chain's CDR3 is CASSLATGQAYEQYF. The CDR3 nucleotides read TGTGCCAGCAGTTTAGCGACAGGTCAGGCCTACGAGCAGTACTTC.